The clone carrying this TCR beta chain was recorded many times. Its antigen is not known. Between the trimmed V and J ends, which lost 8 bases and 0 bases, there was a span of 29 bases. The CDR3 length is 20 residues. Germline V gives CDR1 MNHEY, CDR2 SMNVEV (reference sequence). The source of the sample is a study of T cells in Graves' hyperthyroidism and ophthalmopathy. Overall study context: Pretreatment peripheral blood was obtained at initial diagnosis.

The study's findings and limits: The authors' 13 V-J model separated ophthalmopathy from stable hyperthyroidism. Most thyroid clonotypes with frequency above 0.001 were detected in blood.

Amplification of TCR beta CDR3 regions was performed using RNA transcripts as template. A set of HTBI primers served as the primers for a first-round RT-PCR of the TCR CDR3. TCRdb re-called the multiplex PCR reads with MiXCR, one entry per CDR3 protein. The profile covers some 560,000 distinct CDR3 sequences, with 15% to 19% appearing a single time and about 7% taken by the ten largest. The sample consisted of blood. The sequence was obtained from a woman in her 30s with Graves' hyperthyroidism. The V call is TRBV27, the J call TRBJ1-5, with D unresolved. CDR3 in amino acids: CASQLRPRKGGGDSNQPQHF. In nucleotides, the CDR3 is TGTGCCAGCCAACTCCGACCGCGGAAGGGTGGAGGCGATAGCAATCAGCCCCAGCATTTT.